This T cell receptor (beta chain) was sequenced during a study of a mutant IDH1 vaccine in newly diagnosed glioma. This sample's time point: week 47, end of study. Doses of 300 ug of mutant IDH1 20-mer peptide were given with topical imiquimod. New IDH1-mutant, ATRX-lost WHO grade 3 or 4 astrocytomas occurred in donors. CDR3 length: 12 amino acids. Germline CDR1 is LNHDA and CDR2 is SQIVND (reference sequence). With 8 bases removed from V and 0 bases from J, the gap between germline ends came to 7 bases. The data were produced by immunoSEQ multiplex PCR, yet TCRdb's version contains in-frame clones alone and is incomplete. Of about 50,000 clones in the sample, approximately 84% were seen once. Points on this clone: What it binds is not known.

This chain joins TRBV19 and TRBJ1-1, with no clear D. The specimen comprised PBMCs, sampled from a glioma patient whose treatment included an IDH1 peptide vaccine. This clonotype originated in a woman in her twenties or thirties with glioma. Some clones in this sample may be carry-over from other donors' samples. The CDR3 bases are TGTGCCAGTTCAGAGTTGAACACTGAAGCTTTCTTT. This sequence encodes CASSELNTEAFF. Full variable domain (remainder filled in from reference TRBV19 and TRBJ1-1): DGGITQSPKYLFRKEGQNVTLSCEQNLNHDAMYWYRQDPGQGLRLIYYSQIVNDFQKGDIAEGYSVSREKKESFPLTVTSAQKNPTAFYLCASSELNTEAFFGQGTRLTVV.